This T cell receptor (beta chain) appears in the sequencing data of a study of T cells expressing NK-cell markers. Study-level information: Underlying the TCR beta repertoires were sorted CD3+CD56+NKG2C+, CD3+CD56+NKG2C- and CD3+CD56-NKG2C+ T cells.

The length of the CDR3 is 12 residues. Production of TCR beta cDNA relied on 5'RACE template switching with UMIs. For each CDR3 protein, TCRdb gives one entry from its re-call of the 5' RACE reads, without DNA. The table lists about 460,000 distinct CDR3 sequences, with approximately 1.4% in the top ten. As concerns this clonotype: Its antigen is currently unknown.

Whole-study results and caveats: Roughly 6 donors showed dominant NKG2C+ clonotypes comprising about 1.0-7.5% of their CD8+ T cells.

The clonotype comes from a woman aged 45-65 years in good health. Sample: blood T cells: a sorted CD56 or NKG2C T cell subset, CD4+ or CD8+ T cells, or bulk PBMC T cells (not recorded which). The chain is built from TRBV12-3 or TRBV12-4 and TRBJ2-1; there is no DNA to check the TCRdb D call of TRBD2. CDR3 sequence reads: CASRGRENEQFF.